This T cell receptor (beta chain) is from a study of blood T cell repertoires in COVID-19. Study details: Sites across the United States, Italy and Spain contributed samples from acute and convalescent COVID-19. Sources were T cells, B-cell-depleted T cells, or PBMCs; the material itself was cDNA or gDNA.

V was pared by 3 bases and J by 2 bases, with 3 bases of the junction left unmatched. This CDR3 contains 14 residues. In germline, CDR1 is ENHRY, CDR2 SYGVKD. Authors' methods: Estimates of nucleated cell counts were drawn from the amplification of reference gene primers. Libraries were prepared by immunoSEQ multiplex PCR; TCRdb keeps only in-frame clonotypes and omits some of them. That table supplies the V and J calls and clone size; D and trimming were determined from the DNA. The repertoire holds approximately 260,000 clones, with approximately 88% as singletons. Followed over time, Seattle patients had been enrolled while infection was active.

The sample comprised peripheral blood. The receptor comes from a woman aged 65 to 85 with COVID-19, enrolled during active disease. This rearrangement joins TRBV10-3 to TRBJ2-7, with 8 nucleotides matching TRBD1. The CDR3 DNA follows: TGTGCCATCAGTGAACAGGGGGGCCCCTACGAGCAGTACTTC. Protein: CAISEQGGPYEQYF.